This is a list of T cell receptor beta chains from one sample in a study of T cells after yellow fever vaccination. TCRdb re-called the 5' RACE reads with MiXCR, one entry per CDR3 protein. Of around 60,000 distinct CDR3 sequences in the sample, approximately 6% are singletons; the top ten hold around a third. This specimen consisted of PBMCs, either bulk or a sorted T-cell subset (CD4+, CD8+, memory, or dextramer-sorted; not recorded which), obtained on the day of the yellow fever booster vaccination. The receptors were gathered from a man aged 18 to 30 who received the YFV17D yellow fever vaccine. Both conserved end residues are part of each CDR3. A D gene is named only where the DNA matches it firmly. Expanded clones are given a class, and other clones once, few, many or no size at all.

cdr3_aa cdr3_nt j_call clone_size d_call v_call
CASSMVGNSYEQYF TGTGCCAGTAGTATGGTAGGGAACTCCTACGAGCAGTACTTC TRBJ2-7 many NA TRBV19
CASSFPSPNQPQHF TGTGCCAGCAGCTTTCCGAGCCCCAATCAGCCCCAGCATTTT TRBJ1-5 many NA TRBV7-2
CASSSTSGGLEQFF TGTGCCAGCAGCTCGACTAGCGGGGGGCTAGAGCAGTTCTTC TRBJ2-1 many TRBD2 TRBV7-9
CASSLGLADEQFF TGTGCCAGCAGCTTAGGCCTGGCGGATGAGCAGTTCTTC TRBJ2-1 few NA TRBV7-9
CASSTYGLASNEQFF TGTGCCAGTAGTACCTACGGACTTGCTAGTAATGAGCAGTTCTTC TRBJ2-1 many NA TRBV19
CASSHVTGPPGPLHF TGTGCCAGCAGCCACGTGACAGGGCCTCCGGGACCCCTCCACTTT TRBJ1-6 NA TRBD1 TRBV12-3/TRBV12-4
CASSPRLGEQLYNEQFF TGTGCCAGCAGCCCCCGCCTGGGGGAACAGCTCTACAATGAGCAGTTCTTC TRBJ2-1 NA NA TRBV14
CASSPWGNGELFF TGTGCCAGCAGCCCCTGGGGTAACGGGGAGCTGTTTTTT TRBJ2-2 few NA TRBV7-3
CASSSPPGQGAPGELFF TGTGCCAGCAGCTCCCCCCCGGGACAGGGGGCGCCCGGGGAGCTGTTTTTT TRBJ2-2 NA TRBD1 TRBV7-2
CASSQGLPGELFF TGTGCCAGCAGCCAGGGACTTCCCGGGGAGCTGTTTTTT TRBJ2-2 few NA TRBV7-2
CASRAGLATDTQYF TGTGCCAGCAGGGCCGGACTAGCCACAGATACGCAGTATTTT TRBJ2-3 many TRBD2 TRBV12-3/TRBV12-4
CASRAGTSGDTQYF TGTGCCAGCAGGGCCGGGACTAGCGGGGATACGCAGTATTTT TRBJ2-3 many TRBD2 TRBV6-6
CASSLNYGTSYNEQFF TGTGCCAGCAGCTTAAATTACGGGACCTCCTACAATGAGCAGTTCTTC TRBJ2-1 many NA TRBV11-2
CASSGRGFQPQHF TGTGCCAGCAGTGGTCGGGGATTCCAGCCCCAGCATTTT TRBJ1-5 many NA TRBV2
CSACREPTQETQYF TGCAGTGCGTGTCGGGAGCCAACACAAGAGACCCAGTACTTC TRBJ2-5 NA NA TRBV20-1
CASSASYEQYF TGTGCCAGCAGCGCCTCCTACGAGCAGTACTTC TRBJ2-7 many NA TRBV5-6
CASSYRGQRAEAFF TGTGCCAGCAGTTACAGGGGGCAGAGAGCTGAAGCTTTCTTT TRBJ1-1 many TRBD1 TRBV6-5
CSVDQWRGGGGNYEQYF TGCAGCGTGGACCAGTGGCGGGGGGGCGGTGGAAACTACGAGCAGTACTTC TRBJ2-7 NA TRBD2 TRBV29-1
CASSWEASNQPQHF TGTGCCAGCAGTTGGGAAGCTAGCAATCAGCCCCAGCATTTT TRBJ1-5 many NA TRBV12-3/TRBV12-4
CASSLAAGGLYSYNEQFF TGCGCCAGCAGCTTGGCAGCGGGGGGCTTATACTCCTACAATGAGCAGTTCTTC TRBJ2-1 few TRBD2 TRBV5-1
CAWSVRGDTEAFF TGTGCCTGGAGTGTACGGGGGGACACTGAAGCTTTCTTT TRBJ1-1 NA NA TRBV30
CSARDLGANVETQYF TGCAGTGCTAGAGATTTAGGGGCGAATGTGGAGACCCAGTACTTC TRBJ2-5 many NA TRBV20-1
CASSQGTGNTGELFF TGCGCCAGCAGCCAAGGGACAGGGAACACCGGGGAGCTGTTTTTT TRBJ2-2 NA TRBD1 TRBV4-1
CASSYSNRGSPETQYF TGTGCCAGCAGTTACTCTAATAGGGGGTCTCCAGAGACCCAGTACTTC TRBJ2-5 few NA TRBV6-5
CASSLIAGGSTDTQYF TGTGCCAGCAGTCTCATAGCGGGGGGGAGCACAGATACGCAGTATTTT TRBJ2-3 NA TRBD2 TRBV27
CASSQDPAGGITDTQYF TGCGCCAGCAGCCAAGACCCAGCGGGGGGGATCACAGATACGCAGTATTTT TRBJ2-3 many TRBD2 TRBV4-3
CASSVGREQFF TGTGCCAGCAGCGTAGGTCGTGAGCAGTTCTTC TRBJ2-1 NA NA TRBV9
CASSLERGVSDEQFF TGTGCCAGCAGCTTAGAGCGGGGGGTTTCGGATGAGCAGTTCTTC TRBJ2-1 many TRBD2 TRBV7-6
CASSLAGRGRGTEAFF TGTGCCAGCAGCTTAGCGGGGAGGGGGCGCGGGACTGAAGCTTTCTTT TRBJ1-1 many TRBD1 TRBV7-9
CSALGDRVGGYTF TGCAGCGCCCTGGGGGACAGGGTAGGAGGCTACACCTTC TRBJ1-2 many TRBD1 TRBV29-1
CASSRGGGTEAFF TGCGCCAGCAGCCGAGGAGGGGGCACTGAAGCTTTCTTT TRBJ1-1 few NA TRBV4-3
CASSLAGGPWDEQFF TGTGCCAGCAGCTTAGCAGGGGGCCCTTGGGATGAGCAGTTCTTC TRBJ2-1 many TRBD1 TRBV11-2
CASSLSAKGRSYNEQFF TGCGCCAGCAGCTTGTCGGCAAAAGGGAGGTCCTACAATGAGCAGTTCTTC TRBJ2-1 many NA TRBV5-1
CASSFFPGDAYNEQFF TGCGCCAGCAGCTTTTTTCCGGGGGACGCCTACAATGAGCAGTTCTTC TRBJ2-1 many NA TRBV5-1
CASSLGTAKPAAIQYF TGTGCCAGCAGTCTAGGGACTGCGAAGCCGGCAGCCATTCAGTACTTC TRBJ2-4 many NA TRBV6-5
CASSQFNQPQHF TGTGCCAGCAGCCAGTTCAATCAGCCCCAGCATTTT TRBJ1-5 many NA TRBV7-2
CASSDRDTGELFF TGCGCCAGCAGTGACAGGGACACCGGGGAGCTGTTTTTT TRBJ2-2 many NA TRBV10-1